This TCR beta chain was captured by sequencing in a study of shared clonotypes between healthy human individuals. As for the study in general: Serving as donors were two women and three men, whose ages spanned 18 to 49.

Trimming removed 3 bases at V and 0 bases at J, with 12 bases between. Looked up from germline, CDR1 is MNHEY and CDR2 is SMNVEV (reference sequence). The CDR3 consists of 16 residues. Study results and limitations: It was the few donors that limited the genetic and exposure-history diversity represented.

Caucasian adults living in Nashville, Tennessee, provided all samples. Sequenced by immunoSEQ multiplex PCR; TCRdb stores in-frame clones only, minus some. The profile shows some 1.1 million clones, around three quarters of them singletons. Note on this clone: Antigen specificity is unknown.

V and J are TRBV27 and TRBJ1-5, with D perhaps matching TRBD1 (5 bases). The specimen sequenced was memory CD4+ T cells from PBMCs. Documented subset: CD45RA-negative fraction. This sequence originates from a man between 18 and 35 years old in good health. Some clones in this sample may be carry-over from other donors' samples. The CDR3 sequence is CASSFSGSYSNQPQHF. The CDR3 bases are TGTGCCAGCAGTTTTTCAGGGTCATATAGCAATCAGCCCCAGCATTTT.